The text below deals with one T cell receptor beta chain. The data originate from a study of control samples from healthy donors and cancer patients. Produced via immunoSEQ multiplex PCR; TCRdb's table is partial and in-frame only. Of roughly 20,000 clones in the sample, 84% were seen once. The V gene's germline CDR1 is MNHNS and CDR2 SASEGT. CDR3 length equals 15 residues. V trimming: 1 base; J trimming: 0 bases; junction bases outside the gene matches: 0. Sequenced input: PBMCs. This sequence originates from a man between 60 and 75 years old with colorectal cancer. This chain connects TRBV6-1 to TRBJ1-2, with 9 bases lining up with TRBD1. CDR3 protein: CASSEGQGANYGYTF. Written as DNA, the CDR3 is TGTGCCAGCAGTGAAGGACAGGGGGCTAACTATGGCTACACCTTC.